This paragraph covers one T cell receptor beta chain sequence. This record belongs to a study of T cell changes during pregnancy in multiple sclerosis. The protocol was immunoSEQ multiplex PCR, while the TCRdb copy is restricted to in-frame clones and leaves out a portion. Among approximately 43,000 clones, 90% to 95% were seen once, and the ten largest hold 3.9%. V gave up 2 bases and J gave up 9 bases, with 19 bases separating them. Germline CDR1 and CDR2: MNHEY and SMNVEV (reference sequence). The CDR3 runs to 15 residues. The sequencing here drew on CD8+ T cells from peripheral blood mononuclear cells, taken after pregnancy. The chain joins TRBV27 to TRBJ1-1; a weak D match, TRBD1 (6 bases). This receptor was identified in a female donor with multiple sclerosis, enrolled in a pregnancy study. CDR3 residues: CASSLGRTANFKAFF. The DNA for the CDR3 is TGTGCCAGCAGTTTAGGTAGGACAGCGAACTTTAAAGCTTTCTTT.